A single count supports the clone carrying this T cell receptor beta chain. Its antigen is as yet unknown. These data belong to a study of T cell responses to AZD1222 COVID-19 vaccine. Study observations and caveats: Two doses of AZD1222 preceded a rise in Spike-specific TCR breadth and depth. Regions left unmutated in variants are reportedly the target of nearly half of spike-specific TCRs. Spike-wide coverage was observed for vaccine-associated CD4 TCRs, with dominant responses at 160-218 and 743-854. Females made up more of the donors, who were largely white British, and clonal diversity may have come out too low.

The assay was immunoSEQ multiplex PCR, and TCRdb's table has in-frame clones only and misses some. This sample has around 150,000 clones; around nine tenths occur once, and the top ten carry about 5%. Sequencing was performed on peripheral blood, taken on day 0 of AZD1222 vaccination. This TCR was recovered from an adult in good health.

The CDR3 DNA reads TGTGCCAGCAGCGCAGACAGGGGACCTCGCTATGGCTACACCTTC. Protein product: CASSADRGPRYGYTF. The rearrangement uses TRBV7-9 and TRBJ1-2; 8 bases match TRBD1. The CDR3 contains 15 residues. Germline loops: CDR1 SEHNR, CDR2 FQNEAQ (reference sequence). V lost 5 bases, J lost 4 bases, and 9 bases stayed unmatched.